In its sample, the clone carrying this T cell receptor beta chain was seen many times. Its cognate antigen is unknown. Each ophthalmopathy patient scored at least 3 on the Clinical Activity Score and at least 4 on NOSPECS grade, with duration under 3 months. On the basis of clinical symptoms, serum thyroxine and TRAb, thyroid ultrasound and orbital computed tomography, diagnoses were made. Fresh 10 ml peripheral blood yielded PBMCs. RNA transcripts gave rise to amplified TCR beta CDR3 regions. The primer set for the first-round RT-PCR of the TCR CDR3 was HTBI. TCRdb re-called the multiplex PCR reads with MiXCR, one entry per CDR3 protein. Seen here are hundreds of thousands of distinct CDR3 sequences, roughly 14% observed once, and the top ten hold around 14%. This specimen belongs to a study of T cells in Graves' hyperthyroidism and ophthalmopathy. Study-level points and caveats: Most thyroid clonotypes expanded above 0.001 were also detected in blood.

The CDR3 has 16 residues. V dropped 0 bases and J dropped 5; count of bases not matched to a gene: 10. CDR1 is MNHNY, CDR2 SVGAGI, per germline (reference sequence). The rearrangement links TRBV6-6 to TRBJ2-7; 7 nucleotides match TRBD1. The source material was blood. The receptor was derived from a man aged 18 to 35 with Graves' ophthalmopathy. The CDR3 sequence is CASSYSADRVGDEQYF. CDR3 DNA: TGTGCCAGCAGTTACTCGGCCGACAGGGTAGGGGACGAGCAGTACTTC.